This T cell receptor beta chain was obtained from a study of cytomegalovirus exposure and HLA in healthy donors. A remark on this clone: The target antigen is unknown.

Broader study findings: Sequences of the TCR beta chain were said to predict the HLA-A and HLA-B alleles of most subjects accurately.

CDR1 is LGHNA, CDR2 YSLEER, per germline. The CDR3 consists of 16 residues. V lost 4 bases to trimming and J lost 4 bases, with 14 bases between them. PCR employed 60 Vbeta and 13 Jbeta primers. Sequenced by immunoSEQ multiplex PCR; TCRdb stores in-frame clones only, minus some. There are about 190,000 clones in the sample; about nine tenths occur only once, and over 1% lies in the top ten. This chain connects TRBV4-3 to TRBJ1-6; D not certain. The origin of this receptor is a man aged 30 to 45 in good health and CMV-seronegative. Sequences were obtained from PBMCs. CDR3 sequence reads: CASSPSPPEYNSPLHF. CDR3 coding DNA: TGCGCCAGCAGCCCAAGTCCACCCGAGTATAATTCACCCCTCCACTTT.